A single sample is the source of the 25 T cell receptor beta chains below, sequenced in a study of tumor-infiltrating lymphocytes in primary liver carcinoma. A primer matching the constant region was used to make TCR beta cDNA from approximately 500 ng of total RNA. Amplification in three nested multiplex PCR rounds with slightly modified ARM-PCR gave rise to TCR beta libraries. TRBV1-TRBV30 forward primers paired with a C-beta reverse primer drove the first two PCR rounds, about 11 cycles each. TCRdb processed the multiplex PCR reads anew with MiXCR; each CDR3 protein has one entry. The table includes under 150,000 distinct CDR3 sequences, around 70% detected once. The source material, roughly 18-31 mg of unsorted bulk tissue, was used to co-extract RNA and DNA. The sequenced sample was tumor-adjacent normal liver tissue. These receptors came from an older woman with primary liver carcinoma and hepatitis B virus infection.

Many counts were recorded for this clonotype. This chain links TRBV5-1 with TRBJ2-3; D gene ambiguous. Germline lookup yields CDR1 SGHRS and CDR2 YFSETQ. The V gene lost 3 bases and the J gene lost 2 bases, with 1 base spanning the gap. CDR3 length equals 11 residues. Written as DNA, the CDR3 is TGCGCCAGCAGCTACACAGATACGCAGTATTTT. Translating it yields CASSYTDTQYF. The full variable domain, completed using reference TRBV5-1 and TRBJ2-3, is KAGVTQTPRYLIKTRGQQVTLSCSPISGHRSVSWYQQTPGQGLQFLFEYFSETQRNKGNFPGRFSGRQFSNSRSEMNVSTLELGDSALYLCASSYTDTQYFGPGTRLTVL.

Points on this clonotype: The junction does not match germline at one end; this may be a read error. V and J are TRBV6-9 and TRBJ2-2; 9 positions agree with TRBD1. The CDR3 length is 19 residues. The V gene's germline CDR1 is MNHGY and CDR2 SVAAGI. The CDR3 here is CASSNNRGRAHRNTGELFF. The CDR3 DNA follows: TGTGCCAGCTCCAACAACAGGGGGCGCGCCCATAGGAACACTGGGGAGCTGTTTTTT.

The chain carries TRBV7-8 and TRBJ1-5; D might be TRBD1 (6 bases). Germline V CDR1 and CDR2: SGHVS, FQNEAQ. The CDR3 is 15 residues long. V was cut by 5 bases and J by 7 bases, with 18 bases left in between. The CDR3 DNA follows: TGTGCCAGCAGCCTACCGGGACAAGTTGGCCAGCCCCAGCATTTT. Encoded protein: CASSLPGQVGQPQHF.

This clonotype was seen a single time. At one end, the junction sequence differs from germline, possibly due to a read error. This chain links TRBV6-2 or TRBV6-3 with TRBJ1-1, with 7 bases identical to TRBD1. CDR3 length: 16 residues. CDR1 and CDR2 (germline): MNHEY, SVGEGT. This CDR3 is CTSIGQVGRGDTETFF. The CDR3 nucleotides read TGTACCAGCATCGGACAAGTAGGCAGGGGGGACACTGAAACTTTCTTT.

Worth noting for this clonotype: The junction and the germline gene differ at one end; a read error may be behind it. The chain couples TRBV6-6 to TRBJ1-1; D gene unclear. Germline assignment: CDR1 MNHNY and CDR2 SVGAGI (reference sequence). The CDR3 spans 11 residues. This CDR3 is CASRHGPEALF. CDR3 coding DNA: TGTGCCAGCAGGCATGGTCCTGAAGCTCTCTTT.

About this clonotype itself: Compared with germline, one end of the junction differs, possibly owing to a read error. The V and J genes are TRBV4-1 and TRBJ2-1; TRBD2 might be the D (5 bases). This CDR3 has 15 residues. CDR1 is MGHRA and CDR2 is YSYEKL in the germline V gene. The CDR3 coding sequence is TGCGCCAGCAGTCCCACGGACTCGAGAAGTGTTGAGAAGTTCTTC. It translates to CASSPTDSRSVEKFF.

This clonotype was seen repeatedly, ten times or more. The gene calls are TRBV5-4 and TRBJ2-5; D is undetermined. V was trimmed by 4 bases and J by 2 bases, leaving 9 bases between them. The germline CDR1 and CDR2 sequences are SGHNT and YYREEE (reference sequence). The CDR3 sequence is 13 residues long. The CDR3 loop is CASSPTPQETQYF. The CDR3 nucleotides read TGTGCCAGCAGCCCCACCCCACAAGAGACCCAGTACTTC.

Details on this clonotype: The junction departs from the called germline gene at one end, perhaps through a read error. The chain combines TRBV11-2 with TRBJ2-5; TRBD1 matches at 9 bases. The CDR3 is 15 residues long. Germline values: CDR1 SGHAT, CDR2 FQNNGV. The CDR3 loop is CAGSLWTGEEETQYF. The CDR3 bases are TGTGCCGGCAGCTTATGGACAGGGGAAGAGGAGACCCAGTACTTC.

The rearrangement uses TRBV20-1 and TRBJ2-5; possible D gene TRBD2, 6 bases. Germline V gene data show CDR1 as DFQATT and CDR2 as SNEGSKA (reference sequence). Trimming took off 1 base at V and 5 bases at J, with 11 bases between the two ends. The CDR3 runs 13 residues. This CDR3 reads CSARAGRRETQYF. The CDR3 nucleotides read TGCAGTGCTAGAGCGGGGAGGCGGGAGACCCAGTACTTC.

This clonotype was recorded at least ten times. This chain uses TRBV14 with TRBJ2-1; TRBD2 agrees at 10 bases. Germline V lookup: CDR1 SGHDN, CDR2 FVKESK. This CDR3 region has 16 residues. V was pared by 3 bases and J by 8 bases, with 10 bases of the junction left unmatched. The CDR3 loop reads CASSHFRASGSYEQFF. CDR3 nucleotides: TGTGCCAGCAGCCATTTTAGGGCTAGCGGGAGCTATGAGCAGTTCTTC.

Of note for this clonotype: This may be a read error, as it is one base from a much larger clone. The gene calls are TRBV28 and TRBJ1-2; 9 bases are shared with TRBD1. CDR3 length: 14 amino acids. Germline V lookup: CDR1 MDHEN, CDR2 SYDVKM. The CDR3 DNA follows: TGTGCCAGCTCGAACAGGGGGCTGAAATATGGCCACACCTTC. Amino acids: CASSNRGLKYGHTF.

In regard to this clonotype: Compared with germline, one end of the junction differs, possibly owing to a read error. This rearrangement joins TRBV11-2 to TRBJ2-5, with a weak D call TRBD2 (5 bases). Looked up from germline, CDR1 is SGHAT and CDR2 is FQNNGV. This CDR3 spans 13 amino acids. The CDR3 region is CANSGRPQETLHF. CDR3 sequence (DNA): TGTGCCAACAGCGGACGGCCACAAGAGACCCTGCACTTC.

In regard to this clonotype: Given a much more abundant clone one base away, this may be a read error. The J gene is TRBJ2-2, the V gene TRBV28; TRBD2 agrees at 10 bases. Germline loops: CDR1 MDHEN, CDR2 SYDVKM. The CDR3 length is 17 residues. CDR3 nucleotides: TGTGCCAGCAGTTTACCTAGCGGGAGTATGAACACCGGGGATCTGTTTTTT. Its protein is CASSLPSGSMNTGDLFF.

As regards this clonotype: A junction end diverges from the germline sequence, so it may reflect a read error. The gene calls are TRBV10-2 and TRBJ1-5; D unclear. The CDR3 spans 14 residues. Germline V gives CDR1 WSHSY, CDR2 SAAADI. CDR3 sequence (DNA): TGCGCCAGCATTGAGTCATCTAGCGACCAGCCCCAGCATTTT. It specifies CASIESSSDQPQHF.

A note on this clonotype: This may stem from a read error, because a much larger clone lies one nucleotide away. This likely comes from a read error, as the CDR3 has no conserved phenylalanine or tryptophan at its end. The chain carries TRBV7-9 and TRBJ2-7; D remains unclear. The CDR3 is made up of 14 amino acids. Germline CDR1 is SEHNR and CDR2 is FQNEAQ (reference sequence). The ends were cut back, 2 bases at V and 2 bases at J, with 10 bases in the middle. CDR3 region: CASSLRESPYEQYI. The CDR3 nucleotides read TGTGCCAGCAGCTTACGTGAGTCCCCCTACGAGCAGTACATC.

Of note for this clonotype: The junction departs from the called germline gene at one end, perhaps through a read error. The rearrangement links TRBV6-5 to TRBJ1-2; a weak D match, TRBD1 (5 bases). Looked up from germline, CDR1 is MNHEY and CDR2 is SVGAGI. The CDR3 runs 21 residues. The CDR3 DNA sequence: TGTGCCAGCAGCTACTTTTCAGTTATCTACGCGGCCCCCGTAACAGGCTATGGCTACACCTTC. It specifies CASSYFSVIYAAPVTGYGYTF.

With respect to this clonotype: A much larger clone differs from this one at a single base, so this may be a read error. The final CDR3 position lacks the conserved phenylalanine or tryptophan, pointing to a likely read error. The chain uses TRBV12-3 or TRBV12-4 and TRBJ2-7, with TRBD1 matching 7 bases. This CDR3 comprises 13 residues. J gave up 7 bases and V 6 bases, and 9 bases lay outside the gene matches. CDR3 protein: CASSQDRAREQYL. Here the CDR3 DNA reads TGTGCCAGCAGCCAAGACAGGGCGAGAGAGCAGTACCTC.

This chain uses TRBV5-1 with TRBJ1-6, with D perhaps matching TRBD1 (5 bases). The CDR3 loop spans 15 amino acids. The germline V and J ends were trimmed by 4 bases and 7 bases, with 15 bases remaining between them. Germline V gene sequence: CDR1 SGHRS, CDR2 YFSETQ. The DNA for the CDR3 is TGCGCCAGCAGCCGAACGACATGGGGGAATTCACCCCTCCACTTT. Protein sequence: CASSRTTWGNSPLHF.

Of note for this clonotype: In this CDR3 the conserved last residue, phenylalanine or tryptophan, is missing, so a read error is likely. The J gene is TRBJ2-1, the V gene TRBV29-1; 7 positions agree with TRBD2. This CDR3 has 12 residues. Germline V gene lookup returns CDR1 SQVTM and CDR2 ANQGSEA. Here the CDR3 reads CSDGRGTNDQFI. CDR3 in DNA: TGCAGCGACGGTCGAGGGACTAATGATCAGTTCATC.

Worth noting for this clonotype: A single base separates this from a much larger clone, so it may be a read error. The chain links TRBV5-1 to TRBJ2-1; TRBD2 matches 7 bases. V lost 0 bases, J lost 4 bases, and 4 bases stayed unmatched. Germline-derived CDR1 and CDR2 are SGHRS and YFSETQ. The CDR3 contains 15 residues. The CDR3 DNA reads as TGCGCCAGCAGCTTGGGGACTAGAGTTTACAATGAGCAGTTCTTC. Encoded protein: CASSLGTRVYNEQFF.

About this clonotype: This is likely a read error, given that the CDR3 carries no conserved phenylalanine or tryptophan at its end. It is unclear where the CDR3 begins or ends on the DNA, so no DNA is shown, and the CDR3 is as TCRdb lists it. The genes are TRBV7-8 and TRBJ2-7; the table calls TRBD2, which could not be checked here. Looked up from germline, CDR1 is SGHVS and CDR2 is FQNEAQ. The CDR3 contains 12 residues when both ends are counted. CDR3 amino acids: CASRDYPYEQYL.

This clonotype was observed a few times. It may be a read error: a sequence one base away is much more abundant. The J gene is TRBJ1-5, the V gene TRBV4-1; 9 bases align to TRBD1. The germline CDR1 and CDR2 sequences are MGHRA and YSYEKL. V lost 2 bases, J lost 3 bases, and 14 bases stayed unmatched. This CDR3 spans 19 amino acids. The CDR3 region has the DNA TGCGCCAGCAGCCAAACCCTTACACAGGGGGCGAGGAACAATCAGCCCCAGCATTTT. Its translation: CASSQTLTQGARNNQPQHF.

As for this clonotype: The junction departs from germline at one end; a sequencing error may be responsible. Written as DNA, the CDR3 is TGTGCCAGCAGTGAGGTAAGAACTGAAGCATTCTTT. Translated: CASSEVRTEAFF. The chain employs TRBV6-1 and TRBJ1-1; D gene unclear. Germline lookup yields CDR1 MNHNS and CDR2 SASEGT. CDR3 length: 12 amino acids.

The rearrangement joins TRBV5-6 to TRBJ2-1; TRBD1 might be the D (6 bases). Trimming removed 2 bases at V and 6 bases at J, with 21 bases between. The germline V gene encodes CDR1 SGHDT and CDR2 YYEEEE. This CDR3 has 17 residues. CDR3 sequence reads: CASSFRGTGCFGNEQFF. The CDR3 DNA reads TGTGCCAGCAGCTTTCGGGGAACAGGGTGCTTCGGCAATGAGCAGTTCTTC.

The chain is built from TRBV6-1 and TRBJ2-1; a weak D match, TRBD2 (6 bases). This CDR3 spans 14 amino acids. Trimming took off 10 bases at V and 4 bases at J, with 17 bases between the two ends. Germline CDR1 reads MNHNS; CDR2 reads SASEGT. DNA of the CDR3: TGTGCCAACTCCCCGGGAGCAGATTACAATGAGCAGTTCTTC. Translated, it gives CANSPGADYNEQFF.